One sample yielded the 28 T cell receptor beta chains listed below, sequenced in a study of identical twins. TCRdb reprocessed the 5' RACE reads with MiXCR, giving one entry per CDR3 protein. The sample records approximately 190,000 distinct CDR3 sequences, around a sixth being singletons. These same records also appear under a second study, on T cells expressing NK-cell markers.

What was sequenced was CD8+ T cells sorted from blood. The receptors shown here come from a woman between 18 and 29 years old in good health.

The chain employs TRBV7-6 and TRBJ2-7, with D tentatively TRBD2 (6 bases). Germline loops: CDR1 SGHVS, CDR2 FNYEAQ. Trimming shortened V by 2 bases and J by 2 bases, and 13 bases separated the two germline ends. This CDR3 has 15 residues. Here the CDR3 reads CASSLTGLNTYEQYF. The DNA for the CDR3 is TGTGCCAGCAGCTTAACGGGACTGAACACCTACGAGCAGTACTTC.

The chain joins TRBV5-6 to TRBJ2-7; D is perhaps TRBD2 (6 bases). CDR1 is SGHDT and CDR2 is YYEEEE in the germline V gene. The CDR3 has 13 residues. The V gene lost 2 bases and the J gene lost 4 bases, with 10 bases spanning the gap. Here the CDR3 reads CASSFTGVYEQYF. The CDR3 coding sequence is TGTGCCAGCAGCTTCACGGGGGTATACGAGCAGTACTTC.

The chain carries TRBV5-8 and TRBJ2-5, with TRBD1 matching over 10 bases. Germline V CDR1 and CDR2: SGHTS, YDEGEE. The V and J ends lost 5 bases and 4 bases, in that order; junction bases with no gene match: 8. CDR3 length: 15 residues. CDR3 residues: CASRSGTGVRETQYF. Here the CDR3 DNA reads TGTGCCAGCAGGTCCGGGACAGGGGTTCGAGAGACCCAGTACTTC.

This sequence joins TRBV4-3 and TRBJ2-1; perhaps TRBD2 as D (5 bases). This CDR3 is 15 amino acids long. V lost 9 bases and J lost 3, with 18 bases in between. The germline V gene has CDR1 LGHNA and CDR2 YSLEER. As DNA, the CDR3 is TGCGCCAGTAAGATGGAGCGGTTCAACTACAATGAGCAGTTCTTC. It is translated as CASKMERFNYNEQFF.

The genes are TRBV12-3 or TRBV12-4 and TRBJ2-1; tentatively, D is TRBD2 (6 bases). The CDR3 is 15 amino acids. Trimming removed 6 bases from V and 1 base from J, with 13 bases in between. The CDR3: CASRNSGPSYNEQFF. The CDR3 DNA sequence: TGTGCCAGCAGGAATAGCGGCCCTTCCTACAATGAGCAGTTCTTC.

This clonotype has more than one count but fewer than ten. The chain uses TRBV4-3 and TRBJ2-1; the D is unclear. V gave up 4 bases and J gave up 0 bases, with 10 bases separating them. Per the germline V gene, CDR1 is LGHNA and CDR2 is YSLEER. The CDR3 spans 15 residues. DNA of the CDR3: TGCGCCAGCAGCCCGGTCCAAAGCTCCTACAATGAGCAGTTCTTC. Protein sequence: CASSPVQSSYNEQFF.

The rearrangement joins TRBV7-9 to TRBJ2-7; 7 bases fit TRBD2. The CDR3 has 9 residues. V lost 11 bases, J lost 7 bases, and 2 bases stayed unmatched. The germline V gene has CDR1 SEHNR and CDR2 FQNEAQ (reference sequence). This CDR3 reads CAVGGEQYF. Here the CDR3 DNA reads TGTGCCGTGGGGGGGGAGCAGTACTTC.

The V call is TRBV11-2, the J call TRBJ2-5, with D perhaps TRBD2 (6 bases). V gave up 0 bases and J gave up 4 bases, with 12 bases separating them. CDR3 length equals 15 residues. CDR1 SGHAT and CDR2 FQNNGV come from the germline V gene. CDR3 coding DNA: TGTGCCAGCAGCTTAGAGCCTCTCGGGGGAGAGACCCAGTACTTC. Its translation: CASSLEPLGGETQYF.

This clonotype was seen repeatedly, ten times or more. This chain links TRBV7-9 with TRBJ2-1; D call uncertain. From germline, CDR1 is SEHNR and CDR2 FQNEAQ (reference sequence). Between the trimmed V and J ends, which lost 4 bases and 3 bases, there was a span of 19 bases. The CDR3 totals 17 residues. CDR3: CASSSGLVSGHYNEQFF. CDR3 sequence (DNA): TGTGCCAGCAGCTCGGGCCTGGTCTCGGGTCACTACAATGAGCAGTTCTTC. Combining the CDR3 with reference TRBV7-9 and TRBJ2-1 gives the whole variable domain DTGVSQNPRHKITKRGQNVTFRCDPISEHNRLYWYRQTLGQGPEFLTYFQNEAQLEKSRLLSDRFSAERPKGSFSTLEIQRTEQGDSAMYLCASSSGLVSGHYNEQFFGPGTRLTVL.

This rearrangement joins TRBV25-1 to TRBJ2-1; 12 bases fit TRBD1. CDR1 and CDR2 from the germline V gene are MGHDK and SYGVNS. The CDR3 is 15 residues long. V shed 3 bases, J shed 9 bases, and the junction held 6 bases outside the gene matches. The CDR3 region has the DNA TGTGCCAGCAGTGACCGGGACAGGGGGCTTGTTGAGCAGTTCTTC. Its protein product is CASSDRDRGLVEQFF.

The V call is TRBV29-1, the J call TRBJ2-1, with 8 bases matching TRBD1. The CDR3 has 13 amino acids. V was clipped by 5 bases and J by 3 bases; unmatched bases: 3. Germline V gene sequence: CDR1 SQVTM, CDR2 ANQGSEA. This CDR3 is CSVFGQGYNEQFF. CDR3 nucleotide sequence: TGCAGCGTTTTTGGACAGGGCTACAATGAGCAGTTCTTC.

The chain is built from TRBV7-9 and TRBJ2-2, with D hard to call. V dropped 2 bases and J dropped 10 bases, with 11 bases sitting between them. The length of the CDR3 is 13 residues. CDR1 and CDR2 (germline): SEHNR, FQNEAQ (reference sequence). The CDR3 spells CASSLPLTAELFF. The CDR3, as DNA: TGTGCCAGCAGCTTACCCCTAACGGCGGAGCTGTTTTTT.

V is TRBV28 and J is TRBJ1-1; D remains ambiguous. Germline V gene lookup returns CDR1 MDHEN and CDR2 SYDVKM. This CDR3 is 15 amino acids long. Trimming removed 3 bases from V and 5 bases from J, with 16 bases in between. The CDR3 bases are TGTGCCAGCAGTTTTTTGTTCAGAGGCAGGACTGAAGCTTTCTTT. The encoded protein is CASSFLFRGRTEAFF. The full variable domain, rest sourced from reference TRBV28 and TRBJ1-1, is DVKVTQSSRYLVKRTGEKVFLECVQDMDHENMFWYRQDPGLGLRLIYFSYDVKMKEKGDIPEGYSVSREKKERFSLILESASTNQTSMYLCASSFLFRGRTEAFFGQGTRLTVV.

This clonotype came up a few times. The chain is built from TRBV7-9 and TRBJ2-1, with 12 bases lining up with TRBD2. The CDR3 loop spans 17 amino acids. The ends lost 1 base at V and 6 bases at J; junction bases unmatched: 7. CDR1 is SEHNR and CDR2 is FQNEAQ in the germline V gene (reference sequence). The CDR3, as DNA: TGTGCCAGCAGCTTAGGACTAGCGGGGGCCGCGTTCAATGAGCAGTTCTTC. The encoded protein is CASSLGLAGAAFNEQFF. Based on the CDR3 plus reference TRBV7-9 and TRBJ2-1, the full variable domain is DTGVSQNPRHKITKRGQNVTFRCDPISEHNRLYWYRQTLGQGPEFLTYFQNEAQLEKSRLLSDRFSAERPKGSFSTLEIQRTEQGDSAMYLCASSLGLAGAAFNEQFFGPGTRLTVL.

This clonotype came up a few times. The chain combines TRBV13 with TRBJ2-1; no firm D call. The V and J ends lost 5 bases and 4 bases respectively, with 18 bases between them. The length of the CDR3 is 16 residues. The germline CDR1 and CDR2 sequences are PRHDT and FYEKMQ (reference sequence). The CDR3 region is CASSPTGRNSYNEQFF. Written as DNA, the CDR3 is TGTGCCAGCAGCCCAACGGGCCGCAACTCGTACAATGAGCAGTTCTTC.

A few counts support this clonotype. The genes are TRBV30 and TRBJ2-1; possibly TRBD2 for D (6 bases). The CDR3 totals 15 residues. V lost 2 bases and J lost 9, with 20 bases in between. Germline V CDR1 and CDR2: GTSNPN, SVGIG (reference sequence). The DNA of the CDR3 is TGTGCCTGGAGTCCTCCGGCTAGCGACTATGGTGAGCAGTTCTTC. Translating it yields CAWSPPASDYGEQFF.

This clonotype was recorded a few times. Written as DNA, the CDR3 is TGTGCCACCAGCAGAGAAGCGGGGGCCACAGATACGCAGTATTTT. Its protein is CATSREAGATDTQYF. The chain employs TRBV15 and TRBJ2-3, with 8 bases aligning to TRBD2. This CDR3 contains 15 residues. CDR1 is LNHNV, CDR2 YYDKDF, per germline (reference sequence). With V trimmed by 0 bases and J by 2 bases, 1 base remained unmatched.

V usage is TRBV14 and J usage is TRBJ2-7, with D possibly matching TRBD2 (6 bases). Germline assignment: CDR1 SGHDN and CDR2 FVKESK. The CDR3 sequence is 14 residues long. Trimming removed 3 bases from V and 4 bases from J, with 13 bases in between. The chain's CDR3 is CASSQDTEGYEQYF. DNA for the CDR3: TGTGCCAGCAGCCAGGACACGGAGGGTTACGAGCAGTACTTC.

This CDR3 is CASSTSGGETYEQYF. Written as DNA, the CDR3 is TGTGCCAGCAGTACTAGCGGGGGGGAGACTTACGAGCAGTACTTC. The chain combines TRBV27 with TRBJ2-7; 13 nucleotides align to TRBD2. There are 15 residues in the CDR3. V was clipped by 5 bases and J by 4 bases; unmatched bases: 5. Germline CDR1 and CDR2: MNHEY and SMNVEV (reference sequence).

CDR3 in amino acids: CASSPFDRSYEQYF. The CDR3 DNA follows: TGTGCCAGCAGCCCCTTTGACAGGAGTTACGAGCAGTACTTC. The chain joins TRBV3-1 to TRBJ2-7, with a possible D match to TRBD1 (6 bases). The CDR3 extends over 14 amino acids. Germline CDR1 and CDR2: LGHDT and YNNKEL (reference sequence). The V gene lost 4 bases and the J gene lost 4 bases, with 14 bases spanning the gap.

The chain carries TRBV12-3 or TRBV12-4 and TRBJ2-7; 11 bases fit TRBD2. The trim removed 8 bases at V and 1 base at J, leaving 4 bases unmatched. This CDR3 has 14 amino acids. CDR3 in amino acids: CASAGTSGSYEQYF. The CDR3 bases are TGTGCCAGCGCCGGGACTAGCGGTTCCTACGAGCAGTACTTC.

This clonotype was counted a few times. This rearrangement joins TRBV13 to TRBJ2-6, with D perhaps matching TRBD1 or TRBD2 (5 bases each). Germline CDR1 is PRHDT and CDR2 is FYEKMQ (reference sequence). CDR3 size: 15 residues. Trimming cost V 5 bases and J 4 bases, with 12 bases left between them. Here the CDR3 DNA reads TGTGCCAGCAGCCTCGAGGGGCGGGGGGCCAACGTCCTGACTTTC. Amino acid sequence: CASSLEGRGANVLTF.

The CDR3 coding sequence is TGTGCCAGCAGTGAGCGGGGGTTCTACAATGAGCAGTTCTTC. The encoded protein is CASSERGFYNEQFF. V gene TRBV2 combines with J gene TRBJ2-1; 7 bases align to TRBD2. Germline CDR1 SNHLY, CDR2 FYNNEI. This CDR3 contains 14 residues. Trimming cost V 3 bases and J 3 bases; bases outside gene matches: 2.

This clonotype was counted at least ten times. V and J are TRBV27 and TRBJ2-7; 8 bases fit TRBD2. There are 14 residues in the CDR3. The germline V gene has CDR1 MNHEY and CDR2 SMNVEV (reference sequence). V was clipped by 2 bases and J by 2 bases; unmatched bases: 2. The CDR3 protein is CASSLGGGTYEQYF. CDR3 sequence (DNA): TGTGCCAGCAGTTTAGGCGGGGGGACCTACGAGCAGTACTTC.

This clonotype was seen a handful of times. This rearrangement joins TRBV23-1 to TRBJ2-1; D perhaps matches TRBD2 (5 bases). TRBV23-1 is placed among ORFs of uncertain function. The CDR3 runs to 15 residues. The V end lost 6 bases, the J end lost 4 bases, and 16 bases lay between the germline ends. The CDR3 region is CASSLRTRLYNEQFF. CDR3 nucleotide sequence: TGCGCCAGCAGCCTACGGACTCGCCTATACAATGAGCAGTTCTTC.

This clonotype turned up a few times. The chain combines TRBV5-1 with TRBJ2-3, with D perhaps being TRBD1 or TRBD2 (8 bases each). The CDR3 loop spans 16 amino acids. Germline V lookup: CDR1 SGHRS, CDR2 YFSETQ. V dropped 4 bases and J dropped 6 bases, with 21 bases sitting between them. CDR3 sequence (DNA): TGCGCCAGCAGCCGCCTAACAGGGGGACTAGGGGATACGCAGTATTTT. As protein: CASSRLTGGLGDTQYF.

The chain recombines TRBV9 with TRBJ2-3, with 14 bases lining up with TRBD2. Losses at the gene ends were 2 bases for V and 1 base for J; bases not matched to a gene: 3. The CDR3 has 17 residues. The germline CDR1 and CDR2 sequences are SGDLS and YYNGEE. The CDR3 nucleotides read TGTGCCAGCAGCGTGGGACTAGCGGGAGTGGGCACAGATACGCAGTATTTT. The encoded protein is CASSVGLAGVGTDTQYF.

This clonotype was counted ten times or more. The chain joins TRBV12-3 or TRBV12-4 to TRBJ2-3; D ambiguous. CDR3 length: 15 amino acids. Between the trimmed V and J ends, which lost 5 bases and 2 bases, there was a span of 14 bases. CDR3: CASSPTGSSTDTQYF. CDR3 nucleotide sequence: TGTGCCAGCAGTCCCACCGGATCGTCCACAGATACGCAGTATTTT.